The T cell receptor beta chain under discussion was sequenced for a study of T cells after posttransplantation cyclophosphamide. Findings and caveats of the study: TRB overlap between skin or GI tissue T cells and blood was limited. TRB clonality was highly associated with recipient CMV seropositivity and reactivation. Later blood repertoires were often dominated by clones from the donor CD8+ memory compartment.

Trimming shortened V by 3 bases and J by 6 bases, and 11 bases separated the two germline ends. The germline V gene has CDR1 SEHNR and CDR2 FQNEAQ (reference sequence). The CDR3 spans 13 residues. Of note for this clone: Its specificity is unknown.

The naive gate required viable CD3+CD4+ or CD3+CD8+ cells with CCR7+CD45RA+CD45RO-CD95-CD27+CD28+ phenotype. Data came from immunoSEQ multiplex PCR; TCRdb stores just in-frame clones and leaves some out. The repertoire holds 10,000 to 12,000 clones, 85% to 95% seen once, with 0.3% in the top ten. The sample taken for sequencing was naive CD8+ T cells sorted from PBMCs. This receptor was identified in a man aged 25-40 years in good health and a related stem cell transplant donor. The chain carries TRBV7-9 and TRBJ1-1; D ambiguous. The CDR3 is CASSFAGPPEAFF. The CDR3 nucleotides read TGTGCCAGCAGCTTCGCAGGCCCACCTGAAGCTTTCTTT.